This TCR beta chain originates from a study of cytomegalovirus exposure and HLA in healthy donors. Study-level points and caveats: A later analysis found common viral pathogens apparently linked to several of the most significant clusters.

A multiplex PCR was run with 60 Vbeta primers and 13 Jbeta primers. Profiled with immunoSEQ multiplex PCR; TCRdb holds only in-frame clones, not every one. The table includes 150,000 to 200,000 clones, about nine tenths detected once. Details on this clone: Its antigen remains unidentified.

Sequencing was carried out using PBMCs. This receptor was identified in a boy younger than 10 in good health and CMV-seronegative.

The CDR3 region is CASSLSGHWEQFF. The CDR3 nucleotides are TGTGCCAGCAGTTTATCTGGGCACTGGGAGCAGTTCTTC. The rearrangement joins TRBV27 to TRBJ2-1; no clear D. The length of the CDR3 is 13 residues. Trimming left V 0 bases short and J 10 bases short, with 10 bases between. Germline V gene sequence: CDR1 MNHEY, CDR2 SMNVEV (reference sequence).